A single sample is the source of the 13 T cell receptor beta chains below, sequenced in a study of blood T cell repertoires in COVID-19. The repertoire was sequenced with immunoSEQ multiplex PCR; TCRdb's copy has only in-frame clones and lacks some. The sample has 350,000 to 450,000 clones; 80% to 95% are singletons. Material for sequencing was PBMCs or T cells enriched from blood (not recorded which). These receptors were collected from a woman aged 40 to 50 who had been exposed to COVID-19.

The rearrangement links TRBV7-2 to TRBJ2-1; 12 bases agree with TRBD2. Trimming cost V 6 bases and J 3 bases; bases outside gene matches: 6. This CDR3 has 16 amino acids. The germline gives CDR1 SGHTA, CDR2 FQGNSA. The CDR3: CASRTRTSGVYNEQFF. CDR3 sequence (DNA): TGTGCCAGCAGGACAAGGACTAGCGGGGTCTACAATGAGCAGTTCTTC.

CDR3 region: CASSETGGHTEAFF. The DNA for the CDR3 is TGTGCCAGCAGCGAAACAGGGGGGCACACTGAAGCTTTCTTT. The chain employs TRBV21-1 and TRBJ1-1; the table assigns TRBD1, which was not confirmed against the DNA. TRBV21-1 is a recognized pseudogene. The length of the CDR3 is 14 residues.

V is TRBV19 and J is TRBJ1-3; 7 bases line up with TRBD1. This CDR3 contains 14 residues. From germline, CDR1 is LNHDA and CDR2 SQIVND (reference sequence). Trimming removed 7 bases from V and 10 bases from J; junction bases left unmatched: 13. Here the CDR3 reads CASKDQGVVSTIYF. CDR3 nucleotides: TGTGCCAGTAAGGACCAGGGGGTTGTTTCTACCATATATTTT.

This clone appeared a single time. The chain is built from TRBV19 and TRBJ2-5; 10 positions match TRBD1. Trimming cost V 6 bases and J 5 bases; bases outside gene matches: 6. The CDR3 has 14 amino acids. Per the germline V gene, CDR1 is LNHDA and CDR2 is SQIVND (reference sequence). The CDR3 spells CASSHPGQGETQYF. The CDR3 coding sequence is TGTGCCAGTAGCCACCCGGGACAGGGGGAGACCCAGTACTTC.

This chain joins TRBV20-1 and TRBJ1-1; D perhaps matches TRBD1 (5 bases). V was cut by 6 bases and J by 10 bases, with 12 bases left in between. In germline, CDR1 is DFQATT, CDR2 SNEGSKA (reference sequence). The CDR3 runs 10 residues. The CDR3 nucleotides are TGCAGTGCCTTAGGGGCGAGAGCTTTCTTT. Protein: CSALGARAFF.

The chain recombines TRBV7-3 with TRBJ2-5; TRBD2 aligns across 8 bases. The V gene end was trimmed by 0 bases and the J gene end by 4 bases; junction bases not matched to a gene: 4. The CDR3 contains 15 residues. The germline V gene encodes CDR1 SGHTA and CDR2 FQGTGA. CDR3 protein: CASSLTGGELETQYF. The CDR3, as DNA: TGTGCCAGCAGCTTAACCGGGGGGGAACTAGAGACCCAGTACTTC.

The chain joins TRBV30 to TRBJ1-5; possibly TRBD1 for D (5 bases). This CDR3 is 13 amino acids long. The ends were cut back, 1 base at V and 4 bases at J, with 8 bases in the middle. The germline V gene has CDR1 GTSNPN and CDR2 SVGIG (reference sequence). CDR3 sequence: CAWSDGGNQPQHF. In DNA, the CDR3 is TGTGCCTGGAGTGATGGGGGGAATCAGCCCCAGCATTTT.

This chain connects TRBV19 to TRBJ1-1; perhaps TRBD1 as D (5 bases). The CDR3 covers 15 residues. With 7 bases removed from V and 4 bases from J, the gap between germline ends came to 19 bases. Germline V CDR1 and CDR2: LNHDA, SQIVND (reference sequence). This CDR3 reads CASTRNGGWGTEAFF. The DNA of the CDR3 is TGTGCCAGTACCCGTAATGGGGGGTGGGGCACTGAAGCTTTCTTT.

The gene calls are TRBV12-3 or TRBV12-4 and TRBJ2-1, with 7 positions matching TRBD2. V lost 7 bases, J lost 10 bases, and 10 bases stayed unmatched. The CDR3 is 13 amino acids. In DNA form, the CDR3 reads TGTGCCAGCACCACGACTAGCTCTCGGGAGCAGTTCTTC. Its protein product is CASTTTSSREQFF.

V gene TRBV4-3 combines with J gene TRBJ1-5; D uncertain. The germline V gene has CDR1 LGHNA and CDR2 YSLEER. The CDR3 loop spans 17 amino acids. Deletions cut 3 bases from V and 4 bases from J, with 19 bases between. The CDR3: CASSQERRVSSNQPQHF. In DNA, the CDR3 is TGCGCCAGCAGCCAGGAAAGACGGGTTTCTTCTAATCAGCCCCAGCATTTT.

This rearrangement joins TRBV12-3 or TRBV12-4 to TRBJ2-7, with TRBD1 as a possible D gene (6 bases). Trimming cost V 5 bases and J 5 bases, with 13 bases left between them. The CDR3 is made up of 13 amino acids. Here the CDR3 DNA reads TGTGCCAGCAGTGCCCAGGGGCTTCACGAGCAGTACTTC. Its protein is CASSAQGLHEQYF.

The J gene is TRBJ2-1, the V gene TRBV5-1; 10 nucleotides match TRBD2. The CDR3 contains 15 residues. Germline CDR1 reads SGHRS; CDR2 reads YFSETQ. Trimming at V came to 4 bases and at J to 4 bases, leaving 5 bases not matched to a gene. The CDR3 here is CASSLGGLAYNEQFF. CDR3 DNA: TGCGCCAGCAGCCTCGGGGGACTAGCGTACAATGAGCAGTTCTTC.

This clone was picked up one time. The rearrangement links TRBV5-1 to TRBJ1-1; unclear D gene. V was trimmed by 6 bases and J by 0 bases, leaving 9 bases between them. The CDR3 is made up of 13 amino acids. CDR1 and CDR2 from the germline V gene are SGHRS and YFSETQ. The CDR3 region is CASKVGVNTEAFF. CDR3 DNA sequence: TGCGCCAGCAAGGTGGGAGTGAACACTGAAGCTTTCTTT.